Listed here is a single T cell receptor (beta chain). This record comes from a study of blood T cell repertoires in COVID-19. About the research overall: Sites across the United States, Italy and Spain contributed samples from acute and convalescent COVID-19. PBMCs, B-cell-depleted T cells, or T cells were the source of the cDNA or gDNA that made up the material.

Per the germline V gene, CDR1 is MDHEN and CDR2 is SYDVKM. The V gene lost 6 bases and the J gene lost 5 bases, with 17 bases spanning the gap. This CDR3 is 14 amino acids long. Produced via immunoSEQ multiplex PCR; TCRdb's table is partial and in-frame only. The sample lists 110,000 to 150,000 clones; around three quarters were seen once. The receptor was isolated from a man between 50 and 59 years old with active or convalescent COVID-19. The V and J genes are TRBV28 and TRBJ2-7; tentatively, D is TRBD2 (6 bases). The sequenced sample consisted of peripheral blood. CDR3 loop: CASRTQGGRNEQYF. DNA of the CDR3: TGTGCCAGCAGAACCCAGGGAGGTCGGAACGAGCAGTACTTC.